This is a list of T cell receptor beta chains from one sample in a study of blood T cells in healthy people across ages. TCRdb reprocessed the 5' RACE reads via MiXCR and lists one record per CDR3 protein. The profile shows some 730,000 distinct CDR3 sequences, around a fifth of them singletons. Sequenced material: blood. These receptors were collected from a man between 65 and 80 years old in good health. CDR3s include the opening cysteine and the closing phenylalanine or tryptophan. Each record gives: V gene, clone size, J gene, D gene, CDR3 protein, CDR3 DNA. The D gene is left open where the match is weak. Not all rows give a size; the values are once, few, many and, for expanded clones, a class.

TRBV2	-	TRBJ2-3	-	CASSGDKADTQYF	TGTGCCAGCAGTGGGGACAAAGCAGATACGCAGTATTTT
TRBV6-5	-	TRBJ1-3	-	CASSYSRSGGPGNTIYF	TGTGCCAGCAGTTACTCGAGGAGCGGGGGGCCGGGAAACACCATATATTTT
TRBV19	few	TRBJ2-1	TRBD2	CASQTSGNRFGNEQFF	TGTGCCAGTCAGACTAGCGGGAATCGATTTGGCAATGAGCAGTTCTTC
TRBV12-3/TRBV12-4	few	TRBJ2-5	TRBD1	CASSPGQGAGTQYF	TGTGCCAGCAGTCCCGGACAGGGGGCGGGGACCCAGTACTTC
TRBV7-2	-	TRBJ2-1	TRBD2	CASSISSGSQRSNEQFF	TGTGCCAGCAGCATATCTAGCGGGAGTCAGAGGTCCAATGAGCAGTTCTTC
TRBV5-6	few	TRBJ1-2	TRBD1	CASSSDRSFYTF	TGTGCCAGCAGCTCGGACAGGTCCTTCTACACCTTC
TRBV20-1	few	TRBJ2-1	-	CSATGLTGSLYNEQFF	TGCAGTGCTACGGGCTTAACAGGGTCCCTCTACAATGAGCAGTTCTTC
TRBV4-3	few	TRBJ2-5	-	CASSQESWWDTETQYF	TGCGCCAGCAGCCAAGAATCATGGTGGGACACGGAGACCCAGTACTTC
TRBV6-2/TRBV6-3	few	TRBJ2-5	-	CATGVGGTQETQYF	TGTGCCACCGGAGTTGGGGGTACCCAAGAGACCCAGTACTTC
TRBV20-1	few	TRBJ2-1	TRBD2	CSASGLAGGSRDTYNEQFF	TGCAGTGCTAGTGGACTAGCGGGGGGTAGTAGAGACACCTACAATGAGCAGTTCTTC
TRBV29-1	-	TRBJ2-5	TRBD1	CSVETRDRGWEETQYF	TGCAGCGTTGAGACCCGGGACAGGGGTTGGGAAGAGACCCAGTACTTC
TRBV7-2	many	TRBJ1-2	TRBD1	CASSLDTPGTGFGYTF	TGTGCCAGCAGCTTGGACACTCCCGGGACAGGGTTTGGCTACACCTTC
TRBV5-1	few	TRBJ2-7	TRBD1	CASSRQLDRSYEQYF	TGCGCCAGCAGCCGACAGTTGGACAGGAGCTACGAGCAGTACTTC
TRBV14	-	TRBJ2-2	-	CASSQDYQRQRNTGELFF	TGTGCCAGCAGCCAAGATTACCAGAGACAGCGCAACACCGGGGAGCTGTTTTTT
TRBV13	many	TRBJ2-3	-	CASSLFGGTSTDTQYF	TGTGCCAGCAGCTTATTCGGCGGTACTAGCACAGATACGCAGTATTTT
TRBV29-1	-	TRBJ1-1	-	CSVSGIGTEAFF	TGCAGCGTATCAGGGATCGGCACTGAAGCTTTCTTT
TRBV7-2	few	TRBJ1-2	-	CASSPRTQGIYGYTF	TGTGCCAGCAGCCCACGCACCCAGGGAATCTATGGCTACACCTTC